A selection of T cell receptor beta chains follows, all from one sample in a study of identical twins. TCRdb called the 5' RACE reads again in MiXCR, with one record for every CDR3 protein. In the table there are around 450,000 distinct CDR3 sequences, 12% to 15% of which are singletons. These records were also assigned to another study, of yellow fever vaccine responses in identical twins.

Sequencing input: CD4+ T cells sorted from blood. The source is a woman aged 18-29 years in good health. The CDR3 runs from the conserved cysteine through the conserved F or W. D genes are given only for firm matches. Clone size is stated in some rows and not others, as once, few, many or a class when expanded.

v_call: TRBV30; j_call: TRBJ2-1; clone_size: -; d_call: -; cdr3_nt: TGTGCCTGGAGTGTACGTGCGGGAAATGAGCAGTTCTTC; cdr3_aa: CAWSVRAGNEQFF
v_call: TRBV27; j_call: TRBJ2-1; clone_size: few; d_call: TRBD2; cdr3_nt: TGTGCCAGCAGTTTAAGGGTTGTGACTAGCGGGATGGTTGAGCAGTTCTTC; cdr3_aa: CASSLRVVTSGMVEQFF
v_call: TRBV6-5; j_call: TRBJ2-1; clone_size: few; d_call: -; cdr3_nt: TGTGCCAGCAGTTCCCGGGAGACGGCCAATGAGCAGTTCTTC; cdr3_aa: CASSSRETANEQFF
v_call: TRBV3-1; j_call: TRBJ1-2; clone_size: few; d_call: TRBD1; cdr3_nt: TGTGCCAGCAGCGTGGGACAGCCAGGGGGCTACACCTTC; cdr3_aa: CASSVGQPGGYTF
v_call: TRBV7-9; j_call: TRBJ2-7; clone_size: -; d_call: -; cdr3_nt: TGTGCCAGCACCCGGACGCCCTCCTACGAGCAGTACTTC; cdr3_aa: CASTRTPSYEQYF
v_call: TRBV5-1; j_call: TRBJ2-2; clone_size: -; d_call: -; cdr3_nt: TGCGCCAGCAGCTCTTTTGACAGCTCGAACACCGGGGAGCTGTTTTTT; cdr3_aa: CASSSFDSSNTGELFF
v_call: TRBV6-1; j_call: TRBJ2-1; clone_size: once; d_call: -; cdr3_nt: TGTGCCAGCAGTGAACGAAGGACCTTAGGGGAGCAGTTCTTC; cdr3_aa: CASSERRTLGEQFF
v_call: TRBV6-1; j_call: TRBJ2-2; clone_size: few; d_call: TRBD1; cdr3_nt: TGTGCCAGCAGTCGGGACAGGGGGCGAACCGGGGAGCTGTTTTTT; cdr3_aa: CASSRDRGRTGELFF
v_call: TRBV12-5; j_call: TRBJ1-1; clone_size: -; d_call: -; cdr3_nt: TGTGCTAGTGGTTTGGCTTTTAACACTGAAGCTTTCTTT; cdr3_aa: CASGLAFNTEAFF
v_call: TRBV3-1; j_call: TRBJ2-7; clone_size: -; d_call: -; cdr3_nt: TGTGCCAGCAGCCAATCGTCTTGGGGGCCTTACGAGCAGTACTTC; cdr3_aa: CASSQSSWGPYEQYF
v_call: TRBV28; j_call: TRBJ2-1; clone_size: few; d_call: TRBD1; cdr3_nt: TGTGCCAGCAGTACTCCGGGACAGGGGATTGCGAATGAGCAGTTCTTC; cdr3_aa: CASSTPGQGIANEQFF
v_call: TRBV27; j_call: TRBJ2-3; clone_size: few; d_call: -; cdr3_nt: TGTGCCAGCAGTCCAGCCCGGACAGATACGCAGTATTTT; cdr3_aa: CASSPARTDTQYF
v_call: TRBV6-1; j_call: TRBJ1-2; clone_size: few; d_call: TRBD1; cdr3_nt: TGTGCCAGCAGTGAAGCAAGGACAGGGGCTAGCTATGGCTACACCTTC; cdr3_aa: CASSEARTGASYGYTF
v_call: TRBV10-3; j_call: TRBJ2-3; clone_size: -; d_call: -; cdr3_nt: TGTGCCATCAGTGAGACGGGACTCCGAACAGATACGCAGTATTTT; cdr3_aa: CAISETGLRTDTQYF
v_call: TRBV15; j_call: TRBJ2-2; clone_size: -; d_call: -; cdr3_nt: TGTGCCACCAGCAGAGGACAGATCACCGGGGAGCTGTTTTTT; cdr3_aa: CATSRGQITGELFF
v_call: TRBV6-1; j_call: TRBJ2-6; clone_size: many; d_call: -; cdr3_nt: TGTGCCAGCAGACGAGTAAGGATCTCTGGGGCCAACGTCCTGACTTTC; cdr3_aa: CASRRVRISGANVLTF
v_call: TRBV20-1; j_call: TRBJ2-3; clone_size: -; d_call: -; cdr3_nt: TGCAGTGCGCTGACTAGTTTCACAGATACGCAGTATTTT; cdr3_aa: CSALTSFTDTQYF
v_call: TRBV7-2; j_call: TRBJ1-2; clone_size: few; d_call: -; cdr3_nt: TGTGCCAGCAGCTTAGACATAAGGGGTCTGGACTATGGCTACACCTTC; cdr3_aa: CASSLDIRGLDYGYTF
v_call: TRBV10-3; j_call: TRBJ2-7; clone_size: -; d_call: -; cdr3_nt: TGTGCCATCAGTCCAAATTGGGGCGAGCAGTACTTC; cdr3_aa: CAISPNWGEQYF
v_call: TRBV18; j_call: TRBJ2-7; clone_size: -; d_call: -; cdr3_nt: TGTGCCAGCTCACCATTGGCAGCCTACGAGCAGTACTTC; cdr3_aa: CASSPLAAYEQYF
v_call: TRBV7-2; j_call: TRBJ2-1; clone_size: -; d_call: -; cdr3_nt: TGTGCCAGCAGCTTAGCTCTAGTGAATGAGCAGTTCTTC; cdr3_aa: CASSLALVNEQFF
v_call: TRBV10-2; j_call: TRBJ2-7; clone_size: few; d_call: TRBD2; cdr3_nt: TGCGCCAGCAGTGAAGGGACTAGCGGGTTGGGGGAGCAGTACTTC; cdr3_aa: CASSEGTSGLGEQYF
v_call: TRBV20-1; j_call: TRBJ2-1; clone_size: -; d_call: -; cdr3_nt: TGCAGTGCTAGAGTACCCTTAACCCTTAATGAGCAGTTCTTC; cdr3_aa: CSARVPLTLNEQFF
v_call: TRBV20-1; j_call: TRBJ2-5; clone_size: few; d_call: -; cdr3_nt: TGCAGTGCTAGCTTCAGGCAAGAGACCCAGTACTTC; cdr3_aa: CSASFRQETQYF
v_call: TRBV11-2; j_call: TRBJ2-7; clone_size: many; d_call: -; cdr3_nt: TGTGCCAGCAGCCTGGTAGACGAGCAGTACTTC; cdr3_aa: CASSLVDEQYF
v_call: TRBV20-1; j_call: TRBJ2-1; clone_size: -; d_call: TRBD2; cdr3_nt: TGCAGTGCCCACACGATGACTAGCGGAAACAATGAGCAGTTCTTC; cdr3_aa: CSAHTMTSGNNEQFF
v_call: TRBV12-3/TRBV12-4; j_call: TRBJ2-7; clone_size: -; d_call: TRBD2; cdr3_nt: TGTGCCAGCACCTCTAGCGGGAGGAGTTCCGAGCAGTACTTC; cdr3_aa: CASTSSGRSSEQYF
v_call: TRBV29-1; j_call: TRBJ2-3; clone_size: many; d_call: -; cdr3_nt: TGCAGCGTTGAAAGGGGACGGGTTGGCACAGATACGCAGTATTTT; cdr3_aa: CSVERGRVGTDTQYF